These T cell receptor beta chains were read from a single sample in a study of blood T cell repertoires in COVID-19. Assay used: immunoSEQ multiplex PCR; TCRdb lists only in-frame clones, some missing. The table has about 55,000 clones, 80% to 85% seen once. The specimen sequenced was peripheral blood. These receptors all stem from a woman aged 55-75 years with acute or convalescent COVID-19. Each CDR3 is given with its conserved first and last residue. Each record gives: D gene, J gene, CDR3 length, clone size, V gene, CDR3 protein, CDR3 DNA. A D gene is named only where the DNA matches it firmly. Clone size appears in some rows only: once, few, many, or a class for an expanded clone.

.,TRBJ1-1,13,.,TRBV27,CASSFSGGNEAFF,TGTGCCAGCAGTTTCTCGGGGGGTAATGAAGCTTTCTTT
.,TRBJ1-1,15,few,TRBV5-1,CASCDDSFRNTEAFF,TGCGCCAGCTGCGACGACAGTTTTCGCAACACTGAAGCTTTCTTT
.,TRBJ1-5,15,.,TRBV19,CASSIPALLDQPQHF,TGTGCCAGTAGTATCCCCGCCTTACTCGATCAGCCCCAGCATTTT
TRBD1,TRBJ1-4,13,.,TRBV11-2,CASSFGTDEKLFF,TGTGCCAGCAGCTTTGGGACAGATGAAAAACTGTTTTTT
.,TRBJ1-1,13,.,TRBV5-8,CASSLGTLTEAFF,TGTGCCAGCAGCTTAGGGACTCTCACTGAAGCTTTCTTT
TRBD2,TRBJ2-3,15,.,TRBV30,CAWSGSGRVGDTQYF,TGTGCCTGGAGTGGGAGCGGGAGGGTTGGAGATACGCAGTATTTT
TRBD1,TRBJ1-3,15,.,TRBV3-1/TRBV3-2,CASSRGTGPGNTIYF,TGTGCCAGCAGCCGCGGGACAGGGCCTGGAAACACCATATATTTT
.,TRBJ2-1,16,.,TRBV9,CASSVTLLSGQNEQFF,TGTGCCAGCAGCGTGACCCTCCTCTCCGGACAGAATGAGCAGTTCTTC
TRBD1,TRBJ2-7,14,few,TRBV6-6,CASRPTGGLYEQYF,TGTGCCAGCAGGCCGACAGGGGGGCTCTACGAGCAGTACTTC
.,TRBJ1-1,11,.,TRBV11-1,CASSRGAEAFF,TGTGCCAGCAGCCGGGGGGCTGAAGCTTTCTTT
TRBD1,TRBJ1-5,13,.,TRBV27,CASSSGQGISQHF,TGTGCCAGCAGTTCGGGACAGGGGATTTCCCAGCATTTT
TRBD1,TRBJ1-2,13,.,TRBV6-2/TRBV6-3,CASSRDSNYGYTF,TGTGCCAGCAGCCGGGACAGCAACTATGGCTACACCTTC
TRBD1,TRBJ2-1,14,.,TRBV14,CASSRDRVTNEQFF,TGTGCCAGCAGCCGGGACAGGGTAACAAATGAGCAGTTCTTC
TRBD2,TRBJ2-7,15,.,TRBV6-5,CASSYHGEGWYEQYF,TGTGCCAGCAGTTACCACGGGGAGGGTTGGTACGAGCAGTACTTC
TRBD2,TRBJ2-2,17,.,TRBV5-8,CASSFAPSGGNTGELFF,TGTGCCAGCAGCTTTGCGCCAAGCGGGGGGAACACCGGGGAGCTGTTTTTT
.,TRBJ1-1,14,.,TRBV4-1,CASSQSHTNTEAFF,TGCGCCAGCAGCCAATCTCACACGAACACTGAAGCTTTCTTT
.,TRBJ1-3,14,.,TRBV28,CASTNQGSGNTIYF,TGTGCCAGCACCAACCAGGGGTCTGGAAACACCATATATTTT
.,TRBJ2-2,16,.,TRBV5-6,CASSPGLRLRTGELFF,TGTGCCAGCAGCCCGGGCTTGAGACTACGTACCGGGGAGCTGTTTTTT
TRBD1,TRBJ2-1,15,.,TRBV7-8,CASSLDRRSYNEQFF,TGTGCCAGCAGCTTGGACAGGAGGTCCTACAATGAGCAGTTCTTC
.,TRBJ1-5,15,.,TRBV4-1,CASSQGQAINQPQHF,TGCGCCAGCAGCCAAGGACAGGCAATCAATCAGCCCCAGCATTTT
.,TRBJ2-7,15,.,TRBV6-5,CASRSHGGLSYEQYF,TGTGCCAGCAGATCCCACGGGGGTCTCTCCTACGAGCAGTACTTC
.,TRBJ2-3,14,.,TRBV18,CASSSRRGTDTQYF,TGTGCCAGCTCATCTAGACGAGGCACAGATACGCAGTATTTT
.,TRBJ1-4,13,.,TRBV19,CASNRGGNEKLFF,TGTGCCAGTAACCGAGGGGGTAATGAAAAACTGTTTTTT
.,TRBJ1-4,14,few,TRBV5-4,CASSLDRINEKLFF,TGTGCCAGCAGCCTGGACAGAATAAATGAAAAACTGTTTTTT
TRBD2,TRBJ2-3,13,once,TRBV7-2,CASSHDLAGEEYF,TGTGCCAGCAGCCACGACCTAGCGGGGGAAGAGTATTTT
.,TRBJ1-2,14,.,TRBV4-1,CASSPGARGYGYTF,TGCGCCAGCAGCCCTGGGGCCAGGGGCTATGGCTACACCTTC
.,TRBJ2-3,16,.,TRBV13,CASRRIGGARTDTQYF,TGTGCCAGCCGTCGAATAGGGGGGGCGAGAACAGATACGCAGTATTTT
.,TRBJ2-1,14,few,TRBV6-5,CASMGGRAYNEQFF,TGTGCCAGCATGGGAGGAAGGGCCTACAATGAGCAGTTCTTC
.,TRBJ1-5,18,once,TRBV4-2,CASSQVSSSRGVDQPQHF,TGTGCCAGCAGCCAAGTTTCTAGCTCCAGGGGAGTAGATCAGCCCCAGCATTTT
.,TRBJ2-7,15,.,TRBV5-4,CASSLVQGEVNEQYF,TGTGCCAGCAGCTTGGTACAGGGTGAAGTGAACGAGCAGTACTTC
.,TRBJ1-5,13,once,TRBV6-1,CASSEQENQPQHF,TGTGCCAGCAGTGAACAGGAAAATCAGCCCCAGCATTTT
.,TRBJ1-1,13,.,TRBV7-6,CASSLAAGTEAFF,TGTGCCAGCAGCTTAGCCGCGGGGACTGAAGCTTTCTTT
.,TRBJ2-7,12,.,TRBV11-1,CASRDGALEQYF,TGTGCCAGCAGAGATGGAGCTCTCGAGCAGTACTTC
.,TRBJ2-7,19,.,TRBV7-9,CASSLIGMRAGRFFSEQYF,TGTGCCAGCAGCTTAATTGGGATGCGGGCGGGAAGGTTTTTTAGCGAGCAGTACTTC
TRBD1,TRBJ1-6,16,once,TRBV5-6,CASSLGGGARNSPLHF,TGTGCCAGCAGCTTGGGAGGGGGCGCGCGTAATTCACCCCTCCACTTT
TRBD1,TRBJ2-7,14,.,TRBV10-1,CASSPDRSFYERYF,TGCGCCAGCAGTCCGGACAGGTCTTTCTACGAGCGGTACTTC